The following is a T cell receptor (beta chain) sequence with its context. This specimen belongs to a study of CD8 T cells in ankylosing spondylitis. Scientists made TCR beta libraries using quantitative 5'-RACE with molecular barcodes. TCRdb reprocessed the 5' RACE reads via MiXCR and lists one record per CDR3 protein. Of 150,000 to 200,000 distinct CDR3 sequences listed, under 35% are singletons. Germline V CDR1 and CDR2: SQVTM, ANQGSEA. This CDR3 has 14 amino acids. V gave up 7 bases and J gave up 4 bases, with 19 bases separating them. This TCR was recovered from a male donor with ankylosing spondylitis. The chain recombines TRBV29-1 with TRBJ1-1; D may be TRBD1 (6 bases). The sample taken for sequencing was synovial fluid, either unsorted or a sorted T cell fraction (not recorded which). The CDR3 sequence is CSASGGGRGTEAFF. The CDR3 DNA reads as TGCAGCGCCTCTGGGGGGGGGCGCGGCACTGAAGCTTTCTTT. The full variable domain, its missing parts supplied by reference TRBV29-1 and TRBJ1-1, is SAVISQKPSRDICQRGTSLTIQCQVDSQVTMMFWYRQQPGQSLTLIATANQGSEATYESGFVIDKFPISRPNLTFSTLTVSNMSPEDSSIYLCSASGGGRGTEAFFGQGTRLTVV.